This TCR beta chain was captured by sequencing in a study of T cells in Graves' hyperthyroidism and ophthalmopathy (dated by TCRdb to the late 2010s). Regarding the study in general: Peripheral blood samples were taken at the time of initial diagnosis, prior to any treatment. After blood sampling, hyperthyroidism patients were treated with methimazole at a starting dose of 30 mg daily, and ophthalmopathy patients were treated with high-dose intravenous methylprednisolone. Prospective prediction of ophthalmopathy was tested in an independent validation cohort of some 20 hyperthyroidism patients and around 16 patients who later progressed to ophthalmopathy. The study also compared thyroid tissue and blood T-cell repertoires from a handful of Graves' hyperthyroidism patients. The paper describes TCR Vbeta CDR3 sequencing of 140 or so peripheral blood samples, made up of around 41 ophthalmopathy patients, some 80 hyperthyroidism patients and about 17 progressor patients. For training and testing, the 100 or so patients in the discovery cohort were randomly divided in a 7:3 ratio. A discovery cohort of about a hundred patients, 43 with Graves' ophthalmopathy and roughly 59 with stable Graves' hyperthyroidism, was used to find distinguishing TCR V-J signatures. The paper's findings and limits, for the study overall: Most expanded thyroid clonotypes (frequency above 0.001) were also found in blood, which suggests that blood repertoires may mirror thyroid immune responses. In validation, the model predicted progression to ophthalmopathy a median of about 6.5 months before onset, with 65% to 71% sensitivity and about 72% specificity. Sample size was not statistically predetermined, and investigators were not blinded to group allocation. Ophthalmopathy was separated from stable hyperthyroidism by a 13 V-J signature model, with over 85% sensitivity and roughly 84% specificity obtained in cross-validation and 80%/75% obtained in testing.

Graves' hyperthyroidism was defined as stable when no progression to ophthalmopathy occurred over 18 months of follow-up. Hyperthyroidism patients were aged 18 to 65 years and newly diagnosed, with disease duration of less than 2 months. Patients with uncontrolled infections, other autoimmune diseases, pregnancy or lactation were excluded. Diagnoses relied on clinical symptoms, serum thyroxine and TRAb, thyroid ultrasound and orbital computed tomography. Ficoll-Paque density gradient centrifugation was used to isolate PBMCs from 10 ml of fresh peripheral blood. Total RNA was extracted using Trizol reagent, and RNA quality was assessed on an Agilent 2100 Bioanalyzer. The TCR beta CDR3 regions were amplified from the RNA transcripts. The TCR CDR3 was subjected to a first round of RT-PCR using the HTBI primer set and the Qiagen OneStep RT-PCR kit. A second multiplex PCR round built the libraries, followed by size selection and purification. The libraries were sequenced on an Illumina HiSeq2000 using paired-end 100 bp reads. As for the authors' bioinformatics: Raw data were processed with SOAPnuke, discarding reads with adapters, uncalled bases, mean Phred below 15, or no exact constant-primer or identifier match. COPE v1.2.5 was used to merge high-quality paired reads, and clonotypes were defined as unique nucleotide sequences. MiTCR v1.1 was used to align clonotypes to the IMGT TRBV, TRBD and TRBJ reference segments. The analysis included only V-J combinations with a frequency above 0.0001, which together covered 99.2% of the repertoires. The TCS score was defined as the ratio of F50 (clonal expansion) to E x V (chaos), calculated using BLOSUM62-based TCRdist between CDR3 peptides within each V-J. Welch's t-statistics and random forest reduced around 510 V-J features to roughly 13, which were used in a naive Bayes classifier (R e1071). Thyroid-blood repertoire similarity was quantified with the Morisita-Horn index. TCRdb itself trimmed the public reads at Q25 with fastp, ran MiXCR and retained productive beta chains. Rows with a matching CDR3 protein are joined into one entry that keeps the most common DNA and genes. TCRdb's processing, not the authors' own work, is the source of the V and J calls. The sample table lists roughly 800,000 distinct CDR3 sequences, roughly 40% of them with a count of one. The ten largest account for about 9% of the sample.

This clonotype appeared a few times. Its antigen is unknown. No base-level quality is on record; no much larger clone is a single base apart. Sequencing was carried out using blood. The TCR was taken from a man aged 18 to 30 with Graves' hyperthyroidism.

The CDR3 here reads CASREPLTYEQYF. In nucleotides, the sequence is TGTGCCAGCAGGGAACCTCTAACCTACGAGCAGTACTTC. The receptor chain draws on TRBV2 and TRBJ2-7; the D gene is unclear. Based on the germline V gene, the CDR1 and CDR2 sequences are SNHLY and FYNNEI. Between the V and J ends, shortened by 6 bases and 2 bases respectively, the junction contains 11 bases. Measured from the cysteine to the phenylalanine, the CDR3 is 13 residues long. Of the read, only the CDR3 DNA is kept; its 39 bases are in frame from base 1.